This is a list of T cell receptor beta chains from one sample in a study of blood T cell repertoires in COVID-19. Sequenced by immunoSEQ multiplex PCR; TCRdb stores in-frame clones only, minus some. The table includes about 160,000 clones, just over 85% detected once. Sequences were obtained from peripheral blood. These receptors were collected from a man aged 50 to 60 with active or convalescent COVID-19. Both conserved end residues are part of each CDR3. A D gene is named only where the DNA matches it firmly. Only part of the rows carry a size: once, few, many, or a class if the clone is expanded.

d_gene,abundance,j_gene,v_gene,CDR3nt,CDR3aa
TRBD2,.,TRBJ2-5,TRBV24-1,TGTGCCACCAGTGAAAACCGGGACTACCAGTACTTC,CATSENRDYQYF
.,.,TRBJ2-1,TRBV9,TGTGCCAGCAGCCCCCGTTCGACAATCTCCTACAATGAGCAGTTCTTC,CASSPRSTISYNEQFF
.,many,TRBJ2-5,TRBV21-1,TGTGCCAGCAGCAAAGAGGGACTAGCGGGGGAGAGAGAGACCCAGTACTTC,CASSKEGLAGERETQYF
.,.,TRBJ2-3,TRBV6-5,TGTGCCAGCAGTTCCCTAGGAGATACGCAGTATTTT,CASSSLGDTQYF
TRBD1,.,TRBJ2-7,TRBV19,TGTGCCAGTGCTAGGACAGGGTCCGAGCAGTACTTC,CASARTGSEQYF
TRBD1,few,TRBJ2-4,TRBV4-3,TGCGCCAGCAGCCAGGCCTGGACAGGGGGAATGGGCAAAAACATTCAGTACTTC,CASSQAWTGGMGKNIQYF
.,once,TRBJ2-3,TRBV18,TGTGCCAGCTCACCATATCCCCCAGATACGCAGTATTTT,CASSPYPPDTQYF
.,.,TRBJ1-4,TRBV18,TGTGCCAGCTCACCAACGGCAGGGAACACTGAAAAACTGTTTTTT,CASSPTAGNTEKLFF
.,.,TRBJ2-2,TRBV5-1,TGCGCCAGCAGCTTGGCCCATCAGGGGTGGGACACCGGGGAGCTGTTTTTT,CASSLAHQGWDTGELFF
TRBD2,once,TRBJ2-1,TRBV24-1,TGTGCCTCCAGTGATTTTTCGGGCGGCAGGGGAGTGATTAGCGGGAGTGGTGAGCAGTTCTTC,CASSDFSGGRGVISGSGEQFF
.,.,TRBJ2-1,TRBV28,TGTGCCAGCAGACAATCAACAGCATCGGACAATGAGCAGTTCTTC,CASRQSTASDNEQFF
.,.,TRBJ2-4,TRBV9,TGTGCCAGCTCCCGAGGGGGGGGCGAGAACATTCAGTACTTC,CASSRGGGENIQYF
TRBD2,.,TRBJ2-7,TRBV7-2,TGTGCCAGCAGCTCTAACGCGGGACTAGCGGTTTGGGGAGGCTACGAGCAGTACTTC,CASSSNAGLAVWGGYEQYF
.,once,TRBJ1-1,TRBV19,TGTGCCAGTAGTTCCCGGGGAGGTAAGACTGAAGCTTTCTTT,CASSSRGGKTEAFF
TRBD1,.,TRBJ1-6,TRBV7-3,TGTGCCAGCAGCGCCGACAGGGACTCACCCCTCCACTTT,CASSADRDSPLHF
TRBD1,.,TRBJ2-7,TRBV28,TGTGCCAGCAGGAACAGGGGCTCCTCCTACGAGCAGTACTTC,CASRNRGSSYEQYF
TRBD2,once,TRBJ2-1,TRBV7-6,TGTGCCAGCAGCTTTTACCCCCCGCTAGCGGGAGCCTACAATGAGCAGTTCTTC,CASSFYPPLAGAYNEQFF
TRBD2,.,TRBJ2-3,TRBV19,TGTGCCAGTAGTCCCCGGAGCGGGAGGGTGGATACGCAGTATTTT,CASSPRSGRVDTQYF
TRBD1,few,TRBJ1-6,TRBV7-9,TGTGCCAGCAGCACAACCGGGACAGAGAATTCACCCCTCCACTTT,CASSTTGTENSPLHF
.,.,TRBJ2-3,TRBV12-5,TGTGCTAGTGGAACCTGGACGGGGGACACAGATACGCAGTATTTT,CASGTWTGDTDTQYF
TRBD2,.,TRBJ2-5,TRBV7-6,TGTGCCAGCAGCTTTGTGTCGGCTGCGGGGGGGACCCAGTACTTC,CASSFVSAAGGTQYF
TRBD1,.,TRBJ2-5,TRBV7-3,TGTGCCAGCAGTCTCAGGGGGCAAGAGACCCAGTACTTC,CASSLRGQETQYF
.,.,TRBJ2-5,TRBV4-1,TGCGCCAGCAGCGGACAGACCCCAGCCCAGTACTTC,CASSGQTPAQYF
.,.,TRBJ2-1,TRBV7-9,TGTGCCAGCAGCTTCGCGTGGGAGGTCAATGAGCAGTTCTTC,CASSFAWEVNEQFF
.,.,TRBJ1-5,TRBV27,TGTGCCAGCAGTTTAGGCCAGGCCAATCAGCCCCAGCATTTT,CASSLGQANQPQHF
.,.,TRBJ1-2,TRBV19,TGTGCCAGTAGTACCCATCTCAGGGTCGTTGATGGCTACACCTTC,CASSTHLRVVDGYTF
TRBD2,.,TRBJ2-5,TRBV4-1,TGCGCCAGCACCACAACCGGACTAGCGGATCAAGAGACCCAGTACTTC,CASTTTGLADQETQYF
TRBD2,.,TRBJ2-3,TRBV10-3,TGTGCCATCAGTGATCGACTAGCGGGGAGCACAGATACGCAGTATTTT,CAISDRLAGSTDTQYF
TRBD2,.,TRBJ2-5,TRBV5-1,TGCGCCAGCAGCTCCCAACCCACTAGCGGGGTTGAGACCCAGTACTTC,CASSSQPTSGVETQYF
TRBD2,.,TRBJ2-1,TRBV9,TGTGCCAGCAGCTCACTGACTAGCGGTGACTCCTACAATGAGCAGTTCTTC,CASSSLTSGDSYNEQFF
.,.,TRBJ2-7,TRBV5-1,TGCGCCAGCAGCTTGTTTGACAGAACCCGCTACGAGCAGTACTTC,CASSLFDRTRYEQYF
TRBD1,.,TRBJ2-7,TRBV24-1,TGTGCCACCAGTGATTCGGGACAGTACCACGAGCAGTACTTC,CATSDSGQYHEQYF
TRBD1,.,TRBJ1-5,TRBV19,TGTGCCAGTAGTATTAACAGGGGGATTGGAAGCAATCAGCCCCAGCATTTT,CASSINRGIGSNQPQHF
TRBD2,.,TRBJ2-1,TRBV3-1/TRBV3-2,TGTGCCAGCAGCCAAGGACTAGCGGGAGCCACCTACAATGAGCAGTTCTTC,CASSQGLAGATYNEQFF
.,few,TRBJ2-5,TRBV10-3,TGTGCCATCAAGAATGGAGGGGGGGCCGGATTGGAGACCCAGTACTTC,CAIKNGGGAGLETQYF
.,once,TRBJ1-5,TRBV5-8,TGTGCCAGCAGCTTGCCGCGGAACAATCAGCCCCAGCATTTT,CASSLPRNNQPQHF